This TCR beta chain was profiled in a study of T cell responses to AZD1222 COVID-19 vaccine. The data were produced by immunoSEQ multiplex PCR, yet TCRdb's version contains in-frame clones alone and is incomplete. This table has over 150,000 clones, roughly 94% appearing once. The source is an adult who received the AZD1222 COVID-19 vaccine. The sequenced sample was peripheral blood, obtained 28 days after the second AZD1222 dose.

The CDR3 loop reads CASSAYMGAQDTEAFF. The CDR3 DNA follows: TGTGCCAGCAGTGCTTACATGGGGGCGCAGGACACTGAAGCTTTCTTT. This chain connects TRBV6-1 to TRBJ1-1; D perhaps matches TRBD1 (6 bases). V was trimmed by 4 bases and J by 3 bases, leaving 18 bases between them. The CDR3 runs to 16 residues. The V gene's germline CDR1 is MNHNS and CDR2 SASEGT.